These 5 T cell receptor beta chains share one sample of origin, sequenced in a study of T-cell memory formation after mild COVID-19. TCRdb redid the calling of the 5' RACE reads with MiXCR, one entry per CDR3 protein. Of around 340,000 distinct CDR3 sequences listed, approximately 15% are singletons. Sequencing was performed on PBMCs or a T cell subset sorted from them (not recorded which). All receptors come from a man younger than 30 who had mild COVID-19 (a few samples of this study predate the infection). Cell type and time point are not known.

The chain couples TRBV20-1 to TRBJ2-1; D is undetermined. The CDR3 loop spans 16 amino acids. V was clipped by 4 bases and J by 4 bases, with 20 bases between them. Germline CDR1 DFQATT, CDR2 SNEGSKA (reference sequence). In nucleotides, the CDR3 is TGCAGTGCTATCGCCCCGAGGCCACAACGGTACAATGAGCAGTTCTTC. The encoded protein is CSAIAPRPQRYNEQFF.

The CDR3 sequence: CASSLGTVNNSPLHF. The CDR3, as DNA: TGCGCCAGCAGCTTGGGGACGGTGAACAATTCACCCCTCCACTTT. This rearrangement joins TRBV5-1 to TRBJ1-6; D is undetermined. V was trimmed by 0 bases and J by 7 bases, leaving 11 bases between them. The germline gives CDR1 SGHRS, CDR2 YFSETQ. CDR3 length equals 15 residues.

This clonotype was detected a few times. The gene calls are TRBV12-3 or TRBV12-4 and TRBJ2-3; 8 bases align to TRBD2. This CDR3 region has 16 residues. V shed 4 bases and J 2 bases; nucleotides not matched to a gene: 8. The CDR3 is CASSSRGSGDTDTQYF. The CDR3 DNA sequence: TGTGCCAGCAGTTCCCGGGGTAGCGGGGACACAGATACGCAGTATTTT.

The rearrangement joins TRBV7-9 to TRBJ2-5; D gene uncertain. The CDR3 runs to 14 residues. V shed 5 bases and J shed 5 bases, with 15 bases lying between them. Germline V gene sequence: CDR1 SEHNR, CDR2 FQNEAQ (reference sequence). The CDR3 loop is CASSLRRCCETQYF. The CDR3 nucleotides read TGTGCCAGCAGCCTTAGGCGTTGTTGTGAGACCCAGTACTTC.

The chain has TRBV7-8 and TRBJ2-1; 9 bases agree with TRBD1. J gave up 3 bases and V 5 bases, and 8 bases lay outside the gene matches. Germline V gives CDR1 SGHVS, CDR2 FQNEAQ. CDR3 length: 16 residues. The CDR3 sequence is CASSQGTGFGYNEQFF. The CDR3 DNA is TGTGCCAGCAGCCAAGGGACAGGGTTCGGCTACAATGAGCAGTTCTTC.